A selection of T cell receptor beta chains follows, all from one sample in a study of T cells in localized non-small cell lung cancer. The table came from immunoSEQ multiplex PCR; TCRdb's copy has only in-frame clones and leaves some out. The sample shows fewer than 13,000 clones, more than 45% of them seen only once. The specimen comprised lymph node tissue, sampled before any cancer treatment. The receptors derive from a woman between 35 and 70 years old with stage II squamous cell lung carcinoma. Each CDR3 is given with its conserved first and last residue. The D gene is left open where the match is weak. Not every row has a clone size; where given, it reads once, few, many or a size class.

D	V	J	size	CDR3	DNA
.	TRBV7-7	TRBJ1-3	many	CASSLFPRRDLHSGNTIYF	TGTGCCAGCAGCCTATTTCCCCGCCGGGACTTACACTCTGGAAACACCATATATTTT
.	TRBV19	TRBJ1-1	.	CASSILGDTEAFF	TGTGCCAGTAGTATCTTGGGGGACACTGAAGCTTTCTTT
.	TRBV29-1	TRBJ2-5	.	CSVRFLTQETQYF	TGCAGCGTTCGTTTTCTAACCCAAGAGACCCAGTACTTC
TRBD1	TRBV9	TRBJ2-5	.	CASSEGGQGKETQYF	TGTGCCAGCAGTGAAGGGGGACAGGGGAAAGAGACCCAGTACTTC
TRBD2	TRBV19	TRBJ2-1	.	CASSTRAGGDNEQFF	TGTGCCAGTAGTACTAGAGCGGGAGGGGACAATGAGCAGTTCTTC
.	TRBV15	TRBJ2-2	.	CATSRVVGGPRELFF	TGTGCCACCAGCAGAGTAGTCGGCGGGCCGAGGGAGCTGTTTTTT
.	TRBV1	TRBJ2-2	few	CASSLNPGQGIGELFF	TGCGCCAGCAGCCTAAACCCCGGACAGGGGATCGGGGAGCTGTTTTTT
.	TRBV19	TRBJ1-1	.	CASSAPGRQTEAFF	TGTGCCAGTAGTGCACCCGGACGGCAAACTGAAGCTTTCTTT
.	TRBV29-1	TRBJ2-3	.	CSVEKGTDTQYF	TGCAGCGTTGAAAAAGGGACAGATACGCAGTATTTT
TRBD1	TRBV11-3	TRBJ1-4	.	CASSSLLTGGSEKLFF	TGTGCCAGCAGCTCCCTCCTGACAGGGGGCAGTGAAAAACTGTTTTTT
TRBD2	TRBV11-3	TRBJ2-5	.	CASSLTTSGRLEDF	TGTGCCAGCAGCTTAACGACTAGCGGGAGGCTCGAGGACTTC
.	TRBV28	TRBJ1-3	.	CASRTFSGNTIYF	TGTGCCAGCAGAACCTTCTCTGGAAACACCATATATTTT
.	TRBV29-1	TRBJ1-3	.	CSVGFAGSGNTIYF	TGCAGCGTTGGATTTGCAGGGAGTGGAAACACCATATATTTT
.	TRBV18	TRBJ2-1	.	CASSLKWYEQFF	TGTGCCAGCTCACTAAAGTGGTATGAGCAGTTCTTC
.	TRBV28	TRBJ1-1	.	CASSTGTLEAFF	TGTGCCAGCAGCACCGGGACCCTGGAGGCTTTCTTT
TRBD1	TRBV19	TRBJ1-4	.	CASRTPGQGVKLFF	TGTGCCAGTAGGACCCCGGGACAGGGTGTAAAACTGTTTTTT
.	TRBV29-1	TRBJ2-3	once	CSVHRDTRGNTQYF	TGCAGCGTGCACCGGGACACCCGTGGAAATACGCAGTATTTT
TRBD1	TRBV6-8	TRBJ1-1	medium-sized	CASKVGQLNTEAFF	TGTGCCAGTAAAGTGGGACAGTTAAACACTGAAGCTTTCTTT
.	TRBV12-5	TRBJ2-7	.	CASGLVHGGVSYEQYF	TGTGCTAGTGGTTTGGTACATGGAGGGGTCTCCTACGAGCAGTACTTC
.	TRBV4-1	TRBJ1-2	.	CASSQVAREDPNYGYTF	TGCGCCAGCAGCCAAGTTGCAAGGGAGGACCCTAACTATGGCTACACCTTC
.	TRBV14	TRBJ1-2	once	CASSPDRNYGYTF	TGTGCCAGCAGCCCCGACAGGAACTATGGCTACACCTTC
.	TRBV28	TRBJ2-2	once	CASSRDAPRVGELFF	TGTGCCAGCAGTCGGGACGCACCTCGGGTCGGGGAGCTGTTTTTT
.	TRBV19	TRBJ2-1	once	CASRLNNEQFF	TGTGCCAGTAGACTCAACAATGAGCAGTTCTTC
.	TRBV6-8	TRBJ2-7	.	CASSRTAYEQYF	TGTGCCAGCAGCCGGACAGCCTACGAGCAGTACTTC
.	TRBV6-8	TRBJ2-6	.	CASSYRGLSGANVLTF	TGTGCCAGCAGTTACAGGGGTTTGTCTGGGGCCAACGTCCTGACTTTC
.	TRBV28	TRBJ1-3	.	CASVFASGNTIYF	TGTGCCAGCGTCTTCGCCTCTGGAAACACCATATATTTT
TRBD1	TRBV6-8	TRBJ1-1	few	CASSSARGLSEAFF	TGTGCCAGCAGTTCGGCAAGGGGGCTCTCTGAAGCTTTCTTT
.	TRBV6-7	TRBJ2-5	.	CASRQRQETQYF	TGTGCCAGCCGGCAGCGGCAAGAGACCCAGTACTTC
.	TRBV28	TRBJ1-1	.	CASRSRGHYTEAFF	TGTGCCAGCAGGTCCAGGGGCCACTACACTGAAGCTTTCTTT
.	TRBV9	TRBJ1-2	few	CASSDRPIGHTPYGYTF	TGTGCCAGCAGCGACCGTCCTATCGGACATACACCCTATGGCTACACCTTC